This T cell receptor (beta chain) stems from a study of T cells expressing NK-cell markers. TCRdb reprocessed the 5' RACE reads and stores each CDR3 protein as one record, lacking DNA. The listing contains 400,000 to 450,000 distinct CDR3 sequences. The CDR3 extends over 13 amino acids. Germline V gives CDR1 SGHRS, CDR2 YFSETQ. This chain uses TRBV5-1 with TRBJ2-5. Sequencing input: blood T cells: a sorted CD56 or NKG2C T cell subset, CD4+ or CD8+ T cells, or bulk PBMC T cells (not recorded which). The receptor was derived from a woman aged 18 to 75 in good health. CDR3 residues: CTSSDMAEKTQYF.